This TCR beta chain was recovered during a study of shared clonotypes between healthy human individuals. Germline loops: CDR1 MNHEY, CDR2 SMNVEV (reference sequence). The length of the CDR3 is 15 residues. V was cut by 2 bases and J by 6 bases, with 14 bases left in between. General study points: A handful of donors held about 5% of naive CD4 clonotypes in common.

With respect to this clone: What it recognizes is unknown.

It was across several immunoSEQ plates that each subset's genomic DNA was evenly split. Repertoires were generated with immunoSEQ multiplex PCR, while TCRdb's copy carries only in-frame clones and drops some. This table has 640,000 or so clones, 72% appearing once. Sequencing input: memory CD4+ T cells sorted from blood. Documented subset: CD45RA-negative fraction. The chain uses TRBV27 and TRBJ2-1; maybe TRBD2 (6 bases). The sequence was collected from a woman aged 25 to 39 in good health. CDR3: CASSLTSLKGNEQFF. DNA of the CDR3: TGTGCCAGCAGTTTAACTAGCCTGAAGGGCAATGAGCAGTTCTTC.